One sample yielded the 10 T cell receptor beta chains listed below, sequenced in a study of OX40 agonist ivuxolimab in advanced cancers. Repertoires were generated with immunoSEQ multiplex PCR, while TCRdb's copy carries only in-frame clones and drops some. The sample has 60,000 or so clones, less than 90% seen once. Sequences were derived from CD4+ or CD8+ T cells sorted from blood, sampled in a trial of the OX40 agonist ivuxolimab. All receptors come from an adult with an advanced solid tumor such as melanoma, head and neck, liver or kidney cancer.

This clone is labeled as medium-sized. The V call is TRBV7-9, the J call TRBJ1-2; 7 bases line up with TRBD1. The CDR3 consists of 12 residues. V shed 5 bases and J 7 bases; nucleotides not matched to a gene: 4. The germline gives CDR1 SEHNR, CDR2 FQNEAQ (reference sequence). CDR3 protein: CASSRRTGGYTF. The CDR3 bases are TGTGCCAGCAGCCGAAGGACAGGTGGCTACACCTTC.

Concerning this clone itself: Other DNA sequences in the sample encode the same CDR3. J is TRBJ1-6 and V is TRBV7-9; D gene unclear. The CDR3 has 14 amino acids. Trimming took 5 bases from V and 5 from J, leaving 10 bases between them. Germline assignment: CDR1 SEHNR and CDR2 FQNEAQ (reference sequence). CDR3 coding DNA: TGTGCCAGCAGCCTGACGGGTAATAATTCACCCCTCCACTTT. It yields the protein CASSLTGNNSPLHF.

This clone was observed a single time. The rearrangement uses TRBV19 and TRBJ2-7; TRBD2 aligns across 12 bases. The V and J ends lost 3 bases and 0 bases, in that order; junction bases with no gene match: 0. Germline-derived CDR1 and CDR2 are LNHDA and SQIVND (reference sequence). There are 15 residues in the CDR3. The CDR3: CASSMTSGSSYEQYF. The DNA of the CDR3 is TGTGCCAGTAGTATGACTAGCGGGAGCTCCTACGAGCAGTACTTC.

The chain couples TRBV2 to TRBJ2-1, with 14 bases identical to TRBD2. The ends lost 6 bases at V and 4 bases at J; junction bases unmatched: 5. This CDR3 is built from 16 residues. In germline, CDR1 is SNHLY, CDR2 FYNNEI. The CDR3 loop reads CASRYGLAGGYNEQFF. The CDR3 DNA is TGTGCCAGCAGATACGGACTAGCGGGAGGATACAATGAGCAGTTCTTC.

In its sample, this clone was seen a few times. The CDR3 reads CASSQDRGRLHGYTF. The CDR3, as DNA: TGCGCCAGCAGCCAAGATCGAGGGCGCCTGCATGGCTACACCTTC. This chain connects TRBV4-1 to TRBJ1-2; no clear D gene. Looked up from germline, CDR1 is MGHRA and CDR2 is YSYEKL. V was shortened by 0 bases and J by 6 bases, with 14 bases between the two germline ends. The CDR3 has 15 amino acids.

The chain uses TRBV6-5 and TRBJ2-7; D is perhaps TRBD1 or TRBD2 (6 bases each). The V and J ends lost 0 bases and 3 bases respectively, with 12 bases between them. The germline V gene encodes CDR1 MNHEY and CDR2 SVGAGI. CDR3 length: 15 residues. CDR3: CASSYSGGQLYEQYF. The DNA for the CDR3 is TGTGCCAGCAGTTACTCGGGGGGACAACTCTACGAGCAGTACTTC.

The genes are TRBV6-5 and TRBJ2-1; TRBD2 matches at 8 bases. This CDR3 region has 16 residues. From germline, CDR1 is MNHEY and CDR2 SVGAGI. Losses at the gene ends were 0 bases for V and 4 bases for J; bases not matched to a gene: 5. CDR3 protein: CASSYSVAGLYNEQFF. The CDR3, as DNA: TGTGCCAGCAGTTACTCGGTAGCGGGGCTTTACAATGAGCAGTTCTTC.

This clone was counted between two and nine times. This chain's CDR3 is CASSRETGPGGEQYF. Written as DNA, the CDR3 is TGTGCCAGCAGTCGCGAGACAGGCCCCGGGGGCGAGCAGTACTTC. The chain employs TRBV2 and TRBJ2-7, with D perhaps given as TRBD1 or TRBD2 (6 bases each). From germline, CDR1 is SNHLY and CDR2 FYNNEI. CDR3 size: 15 residues. V lost 5 bases and J 6 bases, leaving 20 bases between the germline ends.

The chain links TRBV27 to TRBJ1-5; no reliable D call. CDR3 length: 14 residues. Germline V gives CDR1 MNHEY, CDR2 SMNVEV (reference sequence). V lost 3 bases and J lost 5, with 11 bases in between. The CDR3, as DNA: TGTGCCAGCAGTTTCGGTCCGGTGGATCAGCCCCAGCATTTT. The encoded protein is CASSFGPVDQPQHF.

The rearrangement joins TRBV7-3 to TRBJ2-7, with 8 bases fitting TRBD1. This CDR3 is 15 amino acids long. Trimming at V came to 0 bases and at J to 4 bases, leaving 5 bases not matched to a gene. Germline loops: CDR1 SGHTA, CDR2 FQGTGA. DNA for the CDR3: TGTGCCAGCAGCTTAACTTCCCAGGGGGCATACGAGCAGTACTTC. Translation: CASSLTSQGAYEQYF.